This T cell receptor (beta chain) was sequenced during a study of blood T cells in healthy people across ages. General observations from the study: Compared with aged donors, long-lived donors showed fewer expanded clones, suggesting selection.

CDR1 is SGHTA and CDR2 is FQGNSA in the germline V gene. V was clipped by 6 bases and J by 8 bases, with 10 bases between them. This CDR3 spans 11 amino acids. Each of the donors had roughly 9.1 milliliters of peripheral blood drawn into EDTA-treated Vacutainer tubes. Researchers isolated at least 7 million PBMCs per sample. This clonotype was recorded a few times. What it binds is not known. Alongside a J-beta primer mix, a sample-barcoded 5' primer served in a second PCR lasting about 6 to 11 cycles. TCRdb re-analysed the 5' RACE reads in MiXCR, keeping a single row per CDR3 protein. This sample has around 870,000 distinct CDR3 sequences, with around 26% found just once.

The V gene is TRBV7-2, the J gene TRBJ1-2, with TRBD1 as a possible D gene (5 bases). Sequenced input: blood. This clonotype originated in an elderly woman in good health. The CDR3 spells CASSSGGGYTF. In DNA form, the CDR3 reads TGTGCCAGCAGTTCCGGGGGGGGCTACACCTTC.